What follows are 18 T cell receptor beta chains derived from one specimen sequenced in a study of T-cell reconstitution after alpha-beta-depleted transplantation in children. Unique molecular identifiers were incorporated into the prepared TCRbeta library. One entry per CDR3 protein, called by TCRdb with MiXCR from the PCR reads. This table holds roughly 590,000 distinct CDR3 sequences, approximately 17% found once. The source material was PBMCs from the stem cell graft donor, sampled from the stem cell graft. All receptors derive from a human donor who donated a stem cell graft to a child with acute myeloid leukemia.

At least ten counts were recorded for this clonotype. Compared with germline, one end of the junction differs, possibly owing to a read error. The CDR3 protein is CASTLRRLGDNEQFF. CDR3 nucleotide sequence: TGTGCCAGCACCTTACGAAGGTTAGGGGACAATGAGCAGTTCTTC. This rearrangement joins TRBV7-2 to TRBJ2-1, with D possibly being TRBD1 (5 bases). Germline V gene lookup returns CDR1 SGHTA and CDR2 FQGNSA. This CDR3 region has 15 residues. Full variable domain (missing parts from reference TRBV7-2 and TRBJ2-1): GAGVSQSPSNKVTEKGKDVELRCDPISGHTALYWYRQSLGQGLEFLIYFQGNSAPDKSGLPSDRFSAERTGGSVSTLTIQRTQQEDSAVYLCASTLRRLGDNEQFFGPGTRLTVL.

The chain employs TRBV29-1 and TRBJ2-4; 8 nucleotides line up with TRBD2. CDR1 and CDR2 from the germline V gene are SQVTM and ANQGSEA. J was trimmed by 8 bases and V by 6 bases; bases with no gene match: 3. CDR3 size: 11 residues. The CDR3 DNA follows: TGCAGCGTACGGGGGGGGGACATTCAGTACTTC. Protein sequence: CSVRGGDIQYF.

The sample holds one count of this clonotype. The chain couples TRBV12-3 or TRBV12-4 to TRBJ1-5; TRBD1 is a possible D gene (5 bases). V dropped 8 bases and J dropped 5 bases, with 16 bases sitting between them. The CDR3 spans 14 residues. CDR3 DNA sequence: TGTGCCAGCGTGAAATTGGTAGGGGATCAGCCCCAGCATTTT. Translated, it gives CASVKLVGDQPQHF.

This clonotype has a handful of counts. This chain links TRBV6-5 with TRBJ1-2; TRBD1 matches at 7 bases. V shed 2 bases and J 0 bases; nucleotides not matched to a gene: 9. The germline CDR1 and CDR2 sequences are MNHEY and SVGAGI. CDR3 length equals 17 residues. CDR3 nucleotides: TGTGCCAGCAGTTACGACAGGGTTCCTACTCCTAACTATGGCTACACCTTC. Its protein is CASSYDRVPTPNYGYTF.

This clonotype occurred many times. V usage is TRBV6-5 and J usage is TRBJ1-1; possibly TRBD1 for D (6 bases). CDR1 and CDR2 (germline): MNHEY, SVGAGI. Trimming removed 4 bases from V and 0 bases from J, with 15 bases in between. The CDR3 runs to 16 residues. DNA for the CDR3: TGTGCCAGCAGTTTTCATGAGGACAGCTTGAACACTGAAGCTTTCTTT. This gives the protein CASSFHEDSLNTEAFF.

This clonotype was seen at least ten times. This sequence joins TRBV6-1 and TRBJ2-7, with D possibly TRBD1 on 5 matching bases. Per germline, CDR1 MNHNS and CDR2 SASEGT. This CDR3 has 13 residues. Trimming left V 5 bases short and J 3 bases short, with 11 bases between. Here the CDR3 DNA reads TGTGCCAGCAGTAGAACAGGAGACTACGAGCAGTACGTC. Protein sequence: CASSRTGDYEQYV.

In its sample, this clonotype was seen a few times. This chain uses TRBV4-1 with TRBJ1-3; D unresolved. The CDR3 consists of 16 residues. CDR1 MGHRA and CDR2 YSYEKL come from the germline V gene. V was cut by 5 bases and J by 4 bases, with 18 bases left in between. The CDR3 loop is CASSSGPPRRGNTIYF. The DNA of the CDR3 is TGCGCCAGCAGCTCCGGGCCCCCTCGCCGGGGAAACACCATATATTTT.

The genes are TRBV5-6 and TRBJ2-5; no firm D call. The CDR3 spans 15 residues. Between the trimmed V and J ends, which lost 2 bases and 5 bases, there was a span of 16 bases. Germline lookup yields CDR1 SGHDT and CDR2 YYEEEE. This CDR3 reads CASSFRSFQRETQYF. The CDR3 nucleotides are TGTGCCAGCAGCTTCCGCAGTTTCCAACGGGAGACCCAGTACTTC.

This clonotype was counted many times. The chain has TRBV7-2 and TRBJ1-5, with D possibly being TRBD1 (6 bases). This CDR3 is 16 amino acids long. Trimming cost V 4 bases and J 3 bases, with 16 bases left between them. The V gene's germline CDR1 is SGHTA and CDR2 FQGNSA. In DNA form, the CDR3 reads TGTGCCAGCAGCTCGCGTCCCACAGGGCCCAATCAGCCCCAGCATTTT. Encoded protein: CASSSRPTGPNQPQHF.

This clonotype was found many times. The V and J genes are TRBV30 and TRBJ1-1; 8 bases map to TRBD1. CDR1 is GTSNPN, CDR2 SVGIG, per germline (reference sequence). J gave up 1 base and V 2 bases, and 3 bases lay outside the gene matches. There are 14 residues in the CDR3. In DNA, the CDR3 is TGTGCCTGGAGTCCGGGACAGGAGAACACTGAAGCTTTCTTT. Translation: CAWSPGQENTEAFF.

The V and J genes are TRBV20-1 and TRBJ2-1, with D possibly being TRBD2 (6 bases). CDR1 is DFQATT and CDR2 is SNEGSKA in the germline V gene (reference sequence). V lost 6 bases, J lost 8 bases, and 20 bases lay in between. CDR3 length equals 14 residues. CDR3 coding DNA: TGCAGTGCCCCGGTCGGGCGGGGTTTCTATGAGCAGTTCTTC. This sequence encodes CSAPVGRGFYEQFF.

This clonotype appeared a few times. The chain employs TRBV7-2 and TRBJ2-5; D not resolved. CDR3 length: 11 amino acids. Germline V gives CDR1 SGHTA, CDR2 FQGNSA. Trimming stripped 6 bases from V and 6 bases from J, with 8 bases between. This CDR3 reads CASRGFKTQYF. The CDR3 nucleotides are TGTGCCAGCAGAGGGTTTAAGACCCAGTACTTC.

This clonotype was seen many times. The gene calls are TRBV7-2 and TRBJ2-3; no definite D call. The V and J ends lost 6 bases and 4 bases respectively, with 20 bases between them. Germline lookup yields CDR1 SGHTA and CDR2 FQGNSA. This CDR3 has 16 amino acids. CDR3 amino acids: CASRNFGPSVADTQYF. The CDR3 DNA sequence: TGTGCCAGCAGAAATTTCGGCCCGTCGGTCGCAGATACGCAGTATTTT.

This clonotype occurred a few times. The chain couples TRBV12-3 or TRBV12-4 to TRBJ1-6; D is uncertain. This CDR3 comprises 12 residues. With 6 bases removed from V and 14 bases from J, the gap between germline ends came to 14 bases. The CDR3 reads CASSQTGGTLHF. Here the CDR3 DNA reads TGTGCCAGCAGCCAAACGGGTGGAACCCTCCACTTT.

This chain uses TRBV28 with TRBJ2-5, with 8 positions matching TRBD1. Germline assignment: CDR1 MDHEN and CDR2 SYDVKM. The CDR3 spans 16 residues. Unmatched junction bases numbered 12, after V lost 6 bases and J lost 3 bases. CDR3 in DNA: TGTGCCAGCAGCCCCTGGGGCAGGGGGCTGAAAGAGACCCAGTACTTC. Translating it yields CASSPWGRGLKETQYF.

About this clonotype itself: This sequence may be a read error, since a much larger clone differs from it by one base. CDR3 residues: CSAQTGYSNEQFF. In nucleotides, the CDR3 is TGCAGCGCACAGACAGGGTACTCCAATGAGCAGTTCTTC. The chain is built from TRBV29-1 and TRBJ2-1, with 7 nucleotides matching TRBD1. CDR3 length: 13 amino acids. V gave up 7 bases and J gave up 6 bases; unmatched junction bases: 9. Per germline, CDR1 SQVTM and CDR2 ANQGSEA.

The J gene is TRBJ2-2, the V gene TRBV7-9, with 11 bases that match TRBD2. CDR3 length: 15 residues. V lost 8 bases, J lost 4 bases, and 6 bases stayed unmatched. CDR1 SEHNR and CDR2 FQNEAQ come from the germline V gene (reference sequence). CDR3 nucleotides: TGTGCCAGCGGGCGACTAGCGGGGTTCACCGGGGAGCTGTTTTTT. This encodes CASGRLAGFTGELFF.

In its sample, this clonotype was seen many times. CDR3 nucleotide sequence: TGCAGTAGCGTGTCGGACAGGGGGCCTGGCTACACCTTC. This translates into CSSVSDRGPGYTF. The rearrangement uses TRBV20-1 and TRBJ1-2; 11 bases are a match to TRBD1. Germline V gives CDR1 DFQATT, CDR2 SNEGSKA (reference sequence). J gave up 7 bases and V 8 bases, and 9 bases lay outside the gene matches. This CDR3 contains 13 residues.